Listed below are T cell receptor beta chains from one sample, sequenced in a study of T cell responses to AZD1222 COVID-19 vaccine. Produced via immunoSEQ multiplex PCR; TCRdb's table is partial and in-frame only. The sample holds roughly 130,000 clones, around 90% seen once. The sequenced sample was peripheral blood, obtained 28 days after the second AZD1222 dose. The receptors were gathered from an adult who received the AZD1222 COVID-19 vaccine. CDR3s include the opening cysteine and the closing phenylalanine or tryptophan. A D gene is named only where the DNA matches it firmly. A clone size is listed for some rows: how often the clone was seen (once, few, many), or a class if it is expanded.

V,J,length,D,size,CDR3,DNA
TRBV24-1,TRBJ2-2,14,.,.,CATSEGRGPGELFF,TGTGCCACCAGTGAAGGCCGGGGGCCCGGGGAGCTGTTTTTT
TRBV9,TRBJ2-3,15,TRBD2,.,CASSTRTSGTDTQYF,TGTGCCAGCAGCACGCGGACTAGCGGGACAGATACGCAGTATTTT
TRBV2,TRBJ1-5,13,.,once,CASATDSNQPQHF,TGTGCCAGCGCGACAGATTCCAATCAGCCCCAGCATTTT
TRBV12-3/TRBV12-4,TRBJ2-7,12,.,.,CASSLIVYEQYF,TGTGCCAGCAGCTTGATTGTCTACGAGCAGTACTTC
TRBV3-1/TRBV3-2,TRBJ1-1,19,.,once,CASSPGNLPGPRMNTEAFF,TGTGCCAGCAGCCCAGGTAACCTGCCGGGACCGAGAATGAACACTGAAGCTTTCTTT
TRBV6-5,TRBJ1-3,15,.,.,CASSYEFRPSGTIYF,TGTGCCAGCAGTTACGAATTTAGGCCCTCGGGCACCATATATTTT
TRBV18,TRBJ1-2,15,.,.,CASSPPGSAADGYTF,TGTGCCAGCTCACCGCCCGGATCCGCGGCAGATGGCTACACCTTC
TRBV19,TRBJ1-1,13,.,.,CASSIEGNTEAFF,TGTGCCAGTAGTATAGAGGGGAACACTGAAGCTTTCTTT
TRBV4-2,TRBJ2-7,18,.,.,CASSQVGGDRFSIYEQYF,TGTGCCAGCAGCCAAGTGGGGGGGGACAGGTTTTCTATCTACGAGCAGTACTTC
TRBV7-2,TRBJ1-1,14,.,few,CASSSENRGTEAFF,TGTGCCAGCAGCTCAGAAAACCGGGGCACTGAAGCTTTCTTT
TRBV6-6,TRBJ2-7,16,TRBD2,.,CASSRAGGTLFDEQYF,TGTGCCAGCAGTCGAGCGGGGGGAACCCTTTTCGACGAGCAGTACTTC
TRBV27,TRBJ1-1,13,TRBD1,.,CASRGQGGGEAFF,TGTGCCAGCAGGGGACAGGGGGGAGGAGAAGCTTTCTTT
TRBV6-5,TRBJ1-5,14,.,.,CASSPRVSNQPQHF,TGTGCCAGCAGTCCCCGAGTAAGCAATCAGCCCCAGCATTTT
TRBV5-6,TRBJ1-2,15,TRBD1,.,CASSSGTGGRQGYTF,TGTGCCAGCAGCTCCGGGACAGGGGGCCGTCAGGGCTACACCTTC
TRBV6-5,TRBJ2-7,15,.,.,CASRRRTQTPYEQYF,TGTGCCAGCAGGAGAAGGACCCAAACCCCTTACGAGCAGTACTTC
TRBV28,TRBJ1-3,15,.,once,CASSTLGGSGNTIYF,TGTGCCAGCAGTACCCTCGGGGGCTCTGGAAACACCATATATTTT
TRBV19,TRBJ1-4,14,.,once,CASSTTVTNEKLFF,TGTGCCAGTAGTACGACAGTTACTAATGAAAAACTGTTTTTT
TRBV7-2,TRBJ1-5,13,.,.,CASSLDRNQPQHF,TGTGCCAGCAGCTTAGACCGTAATCAGCCCCAGCATTTT
TRBV29-1,TRBJ1-5,15,TRBD1,.,CSVNGTGRNIQPQHF,TGCAGCGTTAATGGGACAGGGAGAAATATTCAGCCCCAGCATTTT
TRBV27,TRBJ1-5,13,.,.,CASSLSKGQPQHF,TGTGCCAGCAGTTTATCGAAGGGGCAGCCCCAGCATTTT
TRBV18,TRBJ2-4,15,TRBD2,.,CASSPRSGGKNIQYF,TGTGCCAGCTCACCACGTAGCGGGGGGAAAAACATTCAGTACTTC
TRBV10-2,TRBJ2-1,16,.,.,CASSESPDQINNEQFF,TGCGCCAGCAGTGAGTCCCCGGACCAAATCAACAATGAGCAGTTCTTC
TRBV9,TRBJ1-5,13,.,.,CASSARPGGPQHF,TGTGCCAGCAGCGCTCGGCCGGGGGGGCCCCAGCATTTT
TRBV7-9,TRBJ1-3,13,.,.,CASTPLSGNTIYF,TGTGCCAGCACCCCTCTATCTGGAAACACCATATATTTT
TRBV4-1,TRBJ1-2,14,.,.,CASTPGLGDYGYTF,TGCGCCAGCACCCCAGGGCTGGGAGACTATGGCTACACCTTC
TRBV11-2,TRBJ1-1,13,.,.,CASSLGRNTEAFF,TGTGCCAGCAGCTTAGGTCGGAACACTGAAGCTTTCTTT
TRBV7-2,TRBJ1-2,15,.,.,CASSVLPGRETGYTF,TGTGCCAGCAGCGTATTACCCGGACGGGAAACTGGCTACACCTTC
TRBV6-2/TRBV6-3,TRBJ2-2,13,.,.,CASSYRDTGELFF,TGTGCCAGCAGTTACCGGGACACCGGGGAGCTGTTTTTT
TRBV18,TRBJ1-2,13,.,.,CASSPSGPSGYTF,TGTGCCAGCTCACCGTCCGGCCCCAGCGGCTACACCTTC
TRBV4-3,TRBJ2-7,15,.,.,CASSQAVQEGYEQYF,TGCGCCAGCAGCCAAGCGGTACAGGAGGGCTACGAGCAGTACTTC
TRBV27,TRBJ2-5,16,TRBD2,.,CASSLSRAGMRETQYF,TGTGCCAGCAGTTTATCGCGAGCGGGGATGAGAGAGACCCAGTACTTC
TRBV24-1,TRBJ1-2,13,.,.,CATSGDKNYGYTF,TGTGCCACCAGTGGTGACAAAAACTATGGCTACACCTTC
TRBV14,TRBJ2-5,17,TRBD2,.,CASSQDVSGGEKETQYF,TGTGCCAGCAGCCAAGATGTGAGCGGGGGTGAGAAAGAGACCCAGTACTTC
TRBV28,TRBJ2-1,12,.,.,CASETTPGWQFF,TGTGCCAGCGAGACCACTCCGGGGTGGCAGTTCTTC
TRBV29-1,TRBJ1-2,11,.,.,CSVEQGRGYTF,TGCAGCGTTGAACAGGGGAGAGGCTACACCTTC
TRBV13,TRBJ1-1,15,.,.,CASSPRRGLNTEAFF,TGTGCCAGCAGCCCCCGGCGGGGGTTGAACACTGAAGCTTTCTTT
TRBV29-1,TRBJ2-5,13,.,.,CSVDVGGQETQYF,TGCAGCGTAGACGTGGGGGGCCAAGAGACCCAGTACTTC